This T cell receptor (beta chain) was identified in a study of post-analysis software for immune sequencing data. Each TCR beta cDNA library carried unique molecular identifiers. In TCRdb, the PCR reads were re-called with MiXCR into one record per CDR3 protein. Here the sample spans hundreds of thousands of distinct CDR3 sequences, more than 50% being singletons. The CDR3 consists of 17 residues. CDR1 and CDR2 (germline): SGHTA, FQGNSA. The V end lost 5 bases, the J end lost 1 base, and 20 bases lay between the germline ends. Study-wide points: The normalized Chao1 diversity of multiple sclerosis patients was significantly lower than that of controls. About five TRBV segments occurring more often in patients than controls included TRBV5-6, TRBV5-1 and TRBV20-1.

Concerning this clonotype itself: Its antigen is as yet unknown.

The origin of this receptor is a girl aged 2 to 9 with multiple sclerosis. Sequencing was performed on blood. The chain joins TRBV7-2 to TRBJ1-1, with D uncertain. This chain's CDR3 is CASSPPVVGLENTEAFF. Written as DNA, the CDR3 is TGTGCCAGCAGCCCCCCGGTAGTCGGGCTTGAGAACACTGAAGCTTTCTTT. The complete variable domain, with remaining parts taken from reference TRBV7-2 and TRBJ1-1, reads GAGVSQSPSNKVTEKGKDVELRCDPISGHTALYWYRQSLGQGLEFLIYFQGNSAPDKSGLPSDRFSAERTGGSVSTLTIQRTQQEDSAVYLCASSPPVVGLENTEAFFGQGTRLTVV.